This TCR beta chain was sequenced during a study of PD-1 blockade in classical Hodgkin lymphoma. Study-level findings and limits: While CD8+ TCR diversity did not rise significantly by C4D1, CD4+ TCR diversity did.

Only in-frame clones appear in the TCRdb table, and some are missing; sequencing was by immunoSEQ multiplex PCR. The sample contains approximately 44,000 clones, 55% to 70% of which appear only once. Time point in this sample: cycle 4 day 1 (C4D1), after 6 weeks of nivolumab. The patients all showed relapse after autologous stem cell transplantation, while their brentuximab vedotin exposure varied. Regarding this clone: The antigen remains unidentified.

CDR3 length equals 14 residues. After removal of 4 bases from V and 8 bases from J, the junction contained 7 bases not matched to a gene. CDR1 is MNHEY, CDR2 SVGAGI, per germline. The V call is TRBV6-5, the J call TRBJ1-4; TRBD1 aligns across 7 bases. The material was peripheral blood mononuclear cells (PBMCs), obtained before the fourth cycle of nivolumab. The TCR was taken from a human donor with classical Hodgkin lymphoma. CDR3 in amino acids: CASSSQGIWEKLFF. CDR3 in DNA: TGTGCCAGCAGTTCACAGGGGATATGGGAAAAACTGTTTTTT.